Below, one T cell receptor (beta chain) is given with its context. No antigen is known for it. The source of the sample is a study of regulatory T cells in long-lasting Graves disease. At the level of the study: The term persistent Graves' disease signified upward of 5 years on antithyroid drugs with positive TSH receptor antibodies. Study-wide points: Segments TRBV28, TRBJ1-2 and TRBJ2-5 showed preferential usage in persistent disease.

The CDR3 spans 19 residues. Germline trimming cut 1 base from V and 1 base from J; bases unmatched to any gene: 13. The germline V gene has CDR1 SGHTA and CDR2 FQGNSA. Time point denoted: persistent/refractory GD, antithyroid drugs over 5 years with positive TRAb. Making the TCR library involved RNA that had been extracted from PBMCs. Tubes containing EDTA received roughly 10 milliliters of drawn peripheral blood. In building TCR beta libraries, iRepertoire HTBI primers were used together with Arm-PCR of CDR3 regions. TCRdb recomputed calls from the multiplex PCR reads with MiXCR, one row per CDR3 protein. This sample has approximately 380,000 distinct CDR3 sequences, with more than 20% found just once.

This material consisted of peripheral blood mononuclear cells (PBMCs), taken when the disease was refractory, from a patient treated with antithyroid drugs. This clonotype was obtained from a female donor with Graves disease. The chain combines TRBV7-2 with TRBJ2-5, with 9 bases identical to TRBD2. This chain's CDR3 is CASSLVVSGSGRRQETQYF. The CDR3 DNA is TGTGCCAGCAGCTTAGTAGTGAGTGGAAGCGGGAGGCGCCAAGAGACCCAGTACTTC.